The rows below give T cell receptor beta chains drawn from one sample of a study of blood T cell repertoires in COVID-19. Some clones are missing from TCRdb's copy, which holds only in-frame ones; the method was immunoSEQ multiplex PCR. Of about 98,000 clones listed, over 70% are singletons. Sequenced: peripheral blood. The receptors come from a man aged 55 to 70 with acute or convalescent COVID-19. CDR3s include the opening cysteine and the closing phenylalanine or tryptophan. The D gene is left open where the match is weak.

V gene	D gene	J gene	CDR3 DNA	CDR3 protein
TRBV3-1/TRBV3-2	-	TRBJ1-5	TGTGCCAGCAGCCGGGCAACAGGGAGTAATCAGCCCCAGCATTTT	CASSRATGSNQPQHF
TRBV2	TRBD1	TRBJ2-7	TGTGCCAGCGGGGGACAGGGGGCGGGTGAGCAGTACTTC	CASGGQGAGEQYF
TRBV7-2	-	TRBJ2-1	TGTGCCAGCCGCCCGGGGGGCTCCCTCTACAATGAGCAGTTCTTC	CASRPGGSLYNEQFF
TRBV11-3	-	TRBJ2-3	TGTGCCAGCAGCTTAAGCGTCGCAACCACAGATACGCAGTATTTT	CASSLSVATTDTQYF
TRBV3-1/TRBV3-2	TRBD1	TRBJ1-4	TGTGCCAGCAGCCAAGGGACAGGGATTGAAAAACTGTTTTTT	CASSQGTGIEKLFF
TRBV7-9	TRBD1	TRBJ2-5	TGTGCCAGCAGCCCGACGGGACAGGTGGTTGCGACCCAGTACTTC	CASSPTGQVVATQYF
TRBV3-1/TRBV3-2	TRBD2	TRBJ2-5	TGTGCCAGCAGCCAAGAGTGGCCTAGCGGGGCGACGGGAACCCAGTACTTC	CASSQEWPSGATGTQYF
TRBV5-6	TRBD2	TRBJ2-5	TGTGCCAGCAGCTTCTCCCTATGGCGGGAGAATTGGGAGACCCAGTACTTC	CASSFSLWRENWETQYF
TRBV25-1	-	TRBJ1-1	TGTGCCAGCAGTGAATATCGGGGTCGAAACACTGAAGCTTTCTTT	CASSEYRGRNTEAFF
TRBV4-1	TRBD2	TRBJ2-1	TGCGCCAGCAGCCAAGTGAGGCTAGCGGGCGACTATGAGCAGTTCTTC	CASSQVRLAGDYEQFF
TRBV30	TRBD1	TRBJ1-1	TGTGCCTGGAGCCCCGGGACAGGAGGGCAGGAAGCTTTCTTT	CAWSPGTGGQEAFF
TRBV4-2	TRBD1	TRBJ2-3	TGTGCCAGCAGCCAACCTTTAGACAGGGGGAGCACAGATACGCAGTATTTT	CASSQPLDRGSTDTQYF
TRBV2	-	TRBJ2-1	TGTGCCAGCAGTGAAGTCGAGAGCTCCTACAATGAGCAGTTCTTC	CASSEVESSYNEQFF